Listed below are T cell receptor beta chains from one sample, sequenced in a study of cytomegalovirus exposure and HLA in healthy donors. Generated by immunoSEQ multiplex PCR, the TCRdb table keeps only in-frame clones and is missing some. The table includes around 150,000 clones, about four fifths detected once. Sequencing was done on a sample of PBMCs. These receptors were taken from a man under 40 in good health. The CDR3 runs from the conserved cysteine through the conserved F or W. The D gene is left open where the match is weak. Clone size is shown for a subset of rows, as once, few, many or a class of expanded clone.

d_gene | j_gene | abundance | v_gene | len | CDR3nt | CDR3aa
NA | TRBJ2-1 | NA | TRBV9 | 17 | TGTGCCAGCAGCGTAGCACCCGACGCTCCGGACAACAATGAGCAGTTCTTC | CASSVAPDAPDNNEQFF
TRBD1 | TRBJ1-1 | NA | TRBV5-1 | 14 | TGCGCCAGCAGCTTTAGTACAGGGGGCTCTGAAGCTTTCTTT | CASSFSTGGSEAFF
NA | TRBJ2-1 | NA | TRBV13 | 13 | TGTGCCAGCAGTTCAACAGACTACAATGAGCAGTTCTTC | CASSSTDYNEQFF
TRBD1 | TRBJ2-7 | NA | TRBV28 | 14 | TGTGCCAGCAGTTCGACAGGGGGCAAGTACGAGCAGTACTTC | CASSSTGGKYEQYF
TRBD2 | TRBJ2-3 | NA | TRBV11-2 | 16 | TGTGCCAGCAGCTTATCCCTAGCGGGCGGCACAGATACGCAGTATTTT | CASSLSLAGGTDTQYF
NA | TRBJ2-5 | once | TRBV18 | 14 | TGTGCCAGCCTGATACAGGGATCTCAAGAGACCCAGTACTTC | CASLIQGSQETQYF
NA | TRBJ1-2 | NA | TRBV14 | 13 | TGTGCCAGCAGCCAAGGTGCCACGGGTGGCTACACCTTC | CASSQGATGGYTF
TRBD2 | TRBJ2-3 | NA | TRBV4-3 | 18 | TGCGCCAGCAGCCAAGTGAGGGCGGGAGCCTTCATCAAGGATACGCAGTATTTT | CASSQVRAGAFIKDTQYF
TRBD2 | TRBJ2-1 | NA | TRBV27 | 14 | TGTGCCAGCAGGTTTAGCGGGAGGGGCGGTGAGCAGTTCTTC | CASRFSGRGGEQFF
NA | TRBJ2-4 | few | TRBV19 | 13 | TGTGCCAGTAGTTTTGCGGGGGCTGGCATTCAGTACTTC | CASSFAGAGIQYF
TRBD1 | TRBJ2-7 | few | TRBV9 | 14 | TGTGCCAGCAGCCCACAGGGGGGCTCCTACGAGCAGTACTTC | CASSPQGGSYEQYF
NA | TRBJ2-7 | NA | TRBV19 | 15 | TGTGCCAGTAGAAACTCAGGAAACCTCTACTACGAGCAGTACTTC | CASRNSGNLYYEQYF
NA | TRBJ2-7 | NA | TRBV7-9 | 12 | TGTTCCAGCAGCTTAGCCCCCTCCGAGCAGTACTTC | CSSSLAPSEQYF
NA | TRBJ2-7 | NA | TRBV5-5 | 16 | TGTGCCAGCAGCTTGTGGGGGGGGGCAGGGGCCTACGAGCAGTACTTC | CASSLWGGAGAYEQYF
NA | TRBJ2-6 | NA | TRBV5-4 | 19 | TGTGCCAGCAGCTCCTATGGGGCCGGATCGATCTCTGGGGCCAACGTCCTGACTTTC | CASSSYGAGSISGANVLTF
TRBD2 | TRBJ2-1 | NA | TRBV5-1 | 15 | TGCGCCAGTCACCCTAGCGGGAGCTCCTACAATGAGCAGTTCTTC | CASHPSGSSYNEQFF
TRBD1 | TRBJ2-7 | NA | TRBV7-2 | 15 | TGTGCCAGCAGATACACCCACACAGGGGGCTACGAGCAGTACTTC | CASRYTHTGGYEQYF
NA | TRBJ2-3 | NA | TRBV7-9 | 14 | TGTGCCAGCAGCTTAGTACGTGGGGGGGATACGCAGTATTTT | CASSLVRGGDTQYF
TRBD1 | TRBJ2-7 | NA | TRBV7-8 | 14 | TGTGCCAGCAGCTATAGACAGGGGGCGGGCGAGCAGTACTTC | CASSYRQGAGEQYF
TRBD2 | TRBJ2-2 | NA | TRBV7-3 | 17 | TGTGCCAGCAGCTTAACGGGGGGAGGGCCGAACACCGGGGAGCTGTTTTTT | CASSLTGGGPNTGELFF
NA | TRBJ1-4 | NA | TRBV21-1 | 14 | TGTGCCAGCCCCAAGGCAGGGTGCAATGAAAAACTGTTTTTT | CASPKAGCNEKLFF
TRBD2 | TRBJ2-1 | once | TRBV6-5 | 13 | TGTGCCAGCAGTATCGGGGGGGGAGTTGAGCAGTTCTTC | CASSIGGGVEQFF
NA | TRBJ2-7 | few | TRBV7-9 | 11 | TGTGCCTCAGAAGGGGGAGGGGACATCTGCTTC | CASEGGGDICF